A single sample gave rise to the 14 T cell receptor beta chains below, sequenced in a study of tumor-infiltrating lymphocytes in localized non-small cell lung cancer. Sequencing used immunoSEQ multiplex PCR; TCRdb keeps in-frame clones, though not all of them. Among around 7,400 clones listed, over 60% were seen once. The sample comprised uninvolved lung tissue not adjacent to the tumor. These receptors came from a human donor with non-small cell lung cancer.

This rearrangement joins TRBV27 to TRBJ1-4; D might be TRBD1 (6 bases). Germline V gene data show CDR1 as MNHEY and CDR2 as SMNVEV (reference sequence). V was pared by 8 bases and J by 4 bases, with 14 bases between. The CDR3 contains 14 residues. CDR3 amino acids: CASRNLGGNEKLFF. DNA for the CDR3: TGTGCCAGCCGAAACCTAGGGGGTAATGAAAAACTGTTTTTT. The whole variable domain, filled in from reference TRBV27 and TRBJ1-4, reads EAQVTQNPRYLITVTGKKLTVTCSQNMNHEYMSWYRQDPGLGLRQIYYSMNVEVTDKGDVPEGYKVSRKEKRNFPLILESPSPNQTSLYFCASRNLGGNEKLFFGSGTQLSVL.

The chain combines TRBV19 with TRBJ1-4; D remains unclear. The CDR3 loop spans 14 amino acids. V dropped 10 bases and J dropped 0 bases, with 12 bases sitting between them. In germline, CDR1 is LNHDA, CDR2 SQIVND (reference sequence). CDR3 nucleotide sequence: TGTGCCACCTCGGGGAGTTCAACTAATGAAAAACTGTTTTTT. Translating gives CATSGSSTNEKLFF.

Only one count was recorded for this clone. The chain joins TRBV5-8 to TRBJ1-5; D is unresolved. V was shortened by 4 bases and J by 7 bases, with 15 bases between the two germline ends. From germline, CDR1 is SGHTS and CDR2 YDEGEE. The CDR3 extends over 14 amino acids. Written as DNA, the CDR3 is TGTGCCAGCAGCCTGCGTATGGCCGGGCAGCCCCAGCATTTT. Its protein product is CASSLRMAGQPQHF.

This chain links TRBV9 with TRBJ2-7; 12 nucleotides align to TRBD2. The CDR3 has 14 residues. The germline V gene encodes CDR1 SGDLS and CDR2 YYNGEE. With V trimmed by 3 bases and J by 7 bases, 5 bases remained unmatched. This chain's CDR3 is CASSALAGGTEQYF. The CDR3 DNA follows: TGTGCCAGCAGCGCACTAGCGGGGGGAACGGAGCAGTACTTC.

The V gene is TRBV7-6, the J gene TRBJ1-2; weak D call: TRBD1 (6 bases). CDR3 length: 16 residues. Germline V CDR1 and CDR2: SGHVS, FNYEAQ. Trimming removed 4 bases at V and 4 bases at J, with 19 bases between. CDR3 bases: TGTGCCAGCAGCTCCCTCCCACAGGGAGACGGCTATGGCTACACCTTC. Protein product: CASSSLPQGDGYGYTF.

The gene calls are TRBV7-2 and TRBJ2-7; D is ambiguous. The CDR3 runs to 13 residues. The germline V gene encodes CDR1 SGHTA and CDR2 FQGNSA. The V end lost 1 base, the J end lost 3 bases, and 7 bases lay between the germline ends. Here the CDR3 reads CASSLVWDYEQYF. Here the CDR3 DNA reads TGTGCCAGCAGCTTAGTATGGGACTACGAGCAGTACTTC.

This clone has only a few counts. The V call is TRBV28, the J call TRBJ2-5; possibly TRBD1 for D (5 bases). The CDR3 runs 14 residues. The germline CDR1 and CDR2 sequences are MDHEN and SYDVKM. V was pared by 5 bases and J by 1 base, with 11 bases between. CDR3 region: CASSATQAQETQYF. For the CDR3, the DNA is TGTGCCAGCAGTGCCACACAGGCCCAAGAGACCCAGTACTTC.

The chain links TRBV6-5 to TRBJ2-7, with D possibly being TRBD2 (6 bases). The CDR3 consists of 15 residues. V was clipped by 0 bases and J by 3 bases, with 12 bases between them. Germline V gives CDR1 MNHEY, CDR2 SVGAGI. As DNA, the CDR3 is TGTGCCAGCAGTTACTCGAGTTCGGGACTCTACGAGCAGTACTTC. Its translation is CASSYSSSGLYEQYF.

The chain has TRBV7-9 and TRBJ2-7; weak D call: TRBD2 (6 bases). CDR3 length: 15 residues. The V end was cut by 0 bases, the J end by 7 bases, with 16 bases between. The germline CDR1 and CDR2 sequences are SEHNR and FQNEAQ (reference sequence). CDR3 protein: CASSLALGPGGEQYF. The CDR3 DNA sequence: TGTGCCAGCAGCTTAGCGTTAGGTCCCGGAGGGGAGCAGTACTTC. The full variable domain, completed using reference TRBV7-9 and TRBJ2-7, is DTGVSQNPRHKITKRGQNVTFRCDPISEHNRLYWYRQTLGQGPEFLTYFQNEAQLEKSRLLSDRFSAERPKGSFSTLEIQRTEQGDSAMYLCASSLALGPGGEQYFGPGTRLTVT.

The V gene is TRBV9, the J gene TRBJ1-1; no clear D gene. V was pared by 4 bases and J by 1 base, with 11 bases between. This CDR3 has 14 amino acids. Germline CDR1 SGDLS, CDR2 YYNGEE. The CDR3 coding sequence is TGTGCCAGCAGCCGTGGTAGGCAGAACACTGAAGCTTTCTTT. Protein sequence: CASSRGRQNTEAFF. Using reference TRBV9 and TRBJ1-1 for the parts outside the CDR3, the full variable domain is DSGVTQTPKHLITATGQRVTLRCSPRSGDLSVYWYQQSLDQGLQFLIQYYNGEERAKGNILERFSAQQFPDLHSELNLSSLELGDSALYFCASSRGRQNTEAFFGQGTRLTVV.

Details on this clone: Mismatch with germline at one junction end may stem from a read error. V is TRBV7-7 and J is TRBJ1-1; TRBD1 aligns across 8 bases. Germline V lookup: CDR1 SSHAT, CDR2 FNYEAQ (reference sequence). The length of the CDR3 is 15 residues. The CDR3 here is CASSPPQGGNTEAFF. The CDR3 DNA is TGTGCTAGCAGCCCACCACAGGGGGGGAACACTGAAGCTTTCTTT.

The chain carries TRBV2 and TRBJ1-4; D is possibly TRBD1 (6 bases). The CDR3 is 17 amino acids. With 4 bases removed from V and 3 bases from J, the gap between germline ends came to 18 bases. Looked up from germline, CDR1 is SNHLY and CDR2 is FYNNEI. DNA for the CDR3: TGTGCCAGCAGTGGACCCCGGACAGCCTCTTCTAATGAAAAACTGTTTTTT. Translating it yields CASSGPRTASSNEKLFF.

The V and J genes are TRBV30 and TRBJ2-2; TRBD1 matches 7 bases. V was clipped by 3 bases and J by 5 bases; unmatched bases: 9. In germline, CDR1 is GTSNPN, CDR2 SVGIG (reference sequence). The CDR3 runs to 15 residues. In nucleotides, the CDR3 is TGTGCCTGGAGGGCCAACGACAGGGAGACCGGGGAGCTGTTTTTT. Residues: CAWRANDRETGELFF.

CDR3 coding DNA: TGTGCCAGCAGCTCGGGACAGGGGATGAATACGCAGTATTTT. Protein product: CASSSGQGMNTQYF. The J gene is TRBJ2-3, the V gene TRBV5-6; 10 positions match TRBD1. Losses at the gene ends were 3 bases for V and 7 bases for J; bases not matched to a gene: 5. CDR1 is SGHDT, CDR2 YYEEEE, per germline. This CDR3 contains 14 residues.